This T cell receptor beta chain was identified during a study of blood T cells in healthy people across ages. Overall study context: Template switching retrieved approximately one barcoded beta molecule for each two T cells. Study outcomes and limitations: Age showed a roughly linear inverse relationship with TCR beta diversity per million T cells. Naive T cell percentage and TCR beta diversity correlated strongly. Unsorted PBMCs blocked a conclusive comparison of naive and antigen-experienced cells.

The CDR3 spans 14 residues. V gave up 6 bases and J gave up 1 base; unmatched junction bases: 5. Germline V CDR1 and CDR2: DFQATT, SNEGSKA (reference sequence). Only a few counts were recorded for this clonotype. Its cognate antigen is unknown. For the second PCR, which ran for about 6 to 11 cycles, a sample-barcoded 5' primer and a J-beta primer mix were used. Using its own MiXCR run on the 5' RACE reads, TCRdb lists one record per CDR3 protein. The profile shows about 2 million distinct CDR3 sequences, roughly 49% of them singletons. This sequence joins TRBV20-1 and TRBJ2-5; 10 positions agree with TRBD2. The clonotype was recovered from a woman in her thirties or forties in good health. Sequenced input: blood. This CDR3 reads CSATRTSGQETQYF. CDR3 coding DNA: TGCAGTGCCACCCGGACTAGCGGCCAAGAGACCCAGTACTTC.